This T cell receptor beta chain was recorded in a study of cytomegalovirus exposure and HLA in healthy donors (TCRdb year 2017). Background on the whole study: An earlier analysis of a few hundred of the donors reported roughly 300 Gb of sequence data and around 100 million unique TCR beta sequences obtained from roughly 180 million T cells. About 300 gigabases of sequencing data and approximately 85 million unique TCR sequences were included in an early release covering roughly 600 HLA-typed donors. Of the roughly 400 genotyped donors, 65% to 90% fell in the genetic ancestry cluster associated with self-reported Caucasian donors. The study aimed to test whether cataloging public T cell receptors could reveal signatures of past pathogen exposure. The study used immunosequencing to profile the T cell repertoires of around 600 subjects and linked those repertoires to cytomegalovirus serostatus. Along with the approximately 700-subject first cohort, a separate validation cohort of 120 different subjects was used. To predict cytomegalovirus infection status, the study brought together high-throughput TCR immunosequencing, statistical association of individual TCRs with disease status, and machine learning. To study patterns of TCR occurrence, a later analysis re-analyzed previously published TCR beta repertoires from around 670 donors and added high-resolution HLA genotyping. The later analysis used no new phenotypic data to find candidate immune exposures, relying instead on TCR beta sequences and their occurrence across donors. An earlier analysis of 587 of the donors used high-throughput TCR beta sequencing to judge whether each TCR beta V gene segment behaved as functional or pseudogenic. Donor age, sex, ethnicity and CMV serostatus were compiled together with the repertoire data. A later genetic analysis took genome-wide SNP genotypes for about three fifths of the roughly 700 donors and used that subset as a discovery cohort. All discovery cohort repertoires had been generated using a single sequencing platform. Both class I and class II loci were covered by HLA typing, at four-digit resolution. The number of typed donors differed by locus: about 620-640 for A, B, C, DRB1 and DQB1; about 520 for DQA1; fewer than 610 for DPA1; and 400 to 480 for DPB1. Roughly 5 DR-DQ haplotypes were handled as single units for association and clustering because linkage in the cohort was strong. Among about 390 genotyped donors of the cohort, an average of approximately 230,000 unique TCR beta nucleotide sequences were sequenced per donor, roughly 18% of them non-productive.

A word on this clone: No antigen is known for it. Within one base of it there is no much larger clone, and no base qualities were kept.

The CDR3, from cysteine to phenylalanine, totals 14 residues. Only the CDR3 DNA stays, 42 bases, in frame from base 1. Sequences SGHRS (CDR1) and YFSETQ (CDR2) are obtained from the germline V gene. Compared with germline, V lacks 7 bases and J lacks 3 bases; bases without a gene match: 4. To prepare the library, the immunoSEQ multiplex PCR assay was applied. A mixture of 60 forward primers for TCR Vbeta segments and 13 reverse primers for TCR Jbeta segments was used in the multiplex PCR. The CDR3 region of rearranged TCR beta genes was amplified from genomic DNA by a multiplex PCR assay. On the Illumina HiSeq System, the amplified TCR beta libraries were sequenced as 87-base-pair reads. The study's processing was this. A later analysis tallied approximately 87 million unique TCR beta chains across the 660 or so repertoires, and about 10 million of those chains were shared by two or more donors. Raw reads were error-corrected and collapsed into unique sequences with a nearest-neighbor algorithm that merged closely related sequences to remove PCR and sequencing errors. To assign V, D and J gene segments, CDR3 sequences were aligned to IMGT reference sequences. For a sequence to be retained, a match of at least six nucleotides was required to both a V gene segment and a J gene segment. Rearrangements were classified as productive when the CDR3 lacked stop codons and remained in frame with V and J, and all other rearrangements were classified as non-productive. Following IMGT convention, CDR3 was defined as the stretch from the second conserved V-encoded cysteine up to the conserved J-encoded phenylalanine. The earlier analysis of 550 to 650 of the donors excluded any sequence lacking an unambiguous match to a single V gene segment. In an earlier analysis of around 600 of the donors, V segments were called functional above 56.7% productive rearrangements and were called segregating when the between-donor standard deviation exceeded 5%. A statistical classification framework was built for diagnosing cytomegalovirus status from the catalog of TCR beta chain sequences. A later analysis assigned V and J genes by comparing TCR nucleotide sequences with IMGT/GENE-DB human TR gene sequences. Using the TCRdist pipeline, a later analysis assigned CDR3 sequences along with most-parsimonious VDJ recombination scenarios. In a later analysis, every TCR beta chain was defined by the combination of its CDR3 amino acid sequence and its V-gene family, and reads without a unique V-gene family were dropped. In a later analysis, some 600 highly shared, low-generation-probability nucleotide sequences were removed to address suspected cross-contamination and a sequencing artifact. For each public chain, a later analysis derived a clonal expansion index from normalized ranks of inferred template counts within each repertoire. Generation probabilities in a later analysis came from a VDJ recombination model fitted to out-of-frame rearrangements, and those results were checked against IGoR. Hypergeometric tests were used in a later analysis to score TCR-TCR, TCR-HLA and TCR-CMV co-occurrence, with a repertoire-size bias correction applied to the TCR pairs. To estimate false discovery rates, a later analysis permuted the HLA or CMV assignments 20 times. In a later analysis, co-occurring TCRs were grouped with DBSCAN, and TCRdist sequence similarity was added when clustering was performed within HLA-allele-positive subsets. Repertoires with fewer than 30,000 or more than 120,000 public chains were left out of co-occurrence clustering, as were a handful of repertoires with anomalous nucleotide sharing. TCRdb provides this immuneACCESS table in a form limited to in-frame rearrangements. Some clones are lacking; in checked studies, under half of them reflect an unresolved V gene, and why the rest are absent is not known. Clonal size and the V and J genes are those of that table, whereas D and trimming came from the DNA. A total of under 150,000 clones appear in this sample, around three quarters of them only once. The top ten constitute roughly 3.5% of the sample.

The cohort comprised hundreds of healthy bone marrow donors. Cohort members were all nominally healthy when sampled, although unrecorded immune exposures were likely present. The donor was CMV seropositive and was included in the group of around 300 seropositive cohort members. A peripheral blood sample was provided by each donor, and peripheral blood mononuclear cells were used for TCR beta sequencing. The Qiagen DNeasy Blood Extraction Kit was used to extract genomic DNA from the blood cell samples. What the authors observed across the whole study: In the study, some 160 TCR beta chains were listed as associated with cytomegalovirus. Because counts were too low, about 17 rarely observed V segments, including chromosome 9 orphons, were excluded from the earlier analysis of several hundred of the donors. Most TCR sequences were observed very rarely across donors, whereas some public TCRs were present in many individuals. An earlier analysis of roughly 570 of the donors showed that most TCR beta V segments appeared in productive rearrangements either about 87% or about 30% of the time, which broadly matched IMGT annotations. The authors suggested that the approach could potentially be extended to other disease states and immunological phenotypes. CMV serostatus was the only immune exposure information available for the cohort. Because HLA typing was missing for some donors at each locus, association tests included only the typed subset. In this cohort, only TCR beta chains were sequenced, and detectable features were limited by the absence of alpha or paired-chain data. Correlated functional status among segregating V segments might reflect linkage disequilibrium, but an unknown experimental factor could not be ruled out. In a later analysis, TCR association rates were found to vary across HLA loci, with the most associated TCRs seen for DRB1 alleles and the fewest for HLA-C alleles. When HLA alleles, especially DR and DQ, strongly co-occurred, attributing TCR associations to individual alleles was difficult. According to a later analysis, most CMV-associated TCR beta chains appeared to be HLA-restricted, and the HLA associations seemed to be driven largely by CMV exposure. Cytomegalovirus status was reported to be diagnosed by the classifier with high specificity and sensitivity in both the original and validation cohorts. Some IMGT-functional V segments, including TRBV6-2 and TRBV6-3, could not be told apart with the 87-base-pair reads, so those segments were excluded. In vitro tests confirmed that a few of the cytomegalovirus-associated TCR beta chains recognize cytomegalovirus antigens. A group of highly shared sequence variants was considered likely to be a technical artifact of the sequencing pipeline. V-gene and J-gene trimming of TCR beta chains was associated with a missense DCLRE1C variant in a later genetic analysis, and the association was replicated in an independent cohort. At a false discovery rate of 0.05, a later analysis linked about 17,000 TCR beta sequences to specific HLA alleles. Presence/absence analyses assumed roughly uniform sequencing depth across donors, an assumption that may not hold. In a later analysis, HLA-associated TCR beta chains were found to be more clonally expanded and to have lower generation probabilities than equally common non-associated chains. Several of the top co-occurrence clusters appeared to be linked to parvovirus B19, influenza, CMV and Epstein-Barr virus, according to a later analysis. A further reported finding was that TCR beta sequences accurately predicted the HLA-A and HLA-B alleles for most subjects in the first cohort. A later genetic analysis reported fewer N-insertions in productive TCRs among donors in an Asian-associated ancestry cluster than the roughly 700-donor mean.

The sequenced material came from PBMCs. The chain uses TRBV5-1 and TRBJ2-2; 9 bases in the middle match TRBD2. The source is a woman in her twenties or thirties in good health and CMV-seropositive. The DNA reads as follows: TGCGCCAGCGGACTAGCGATCGACACCGGGGAGCTGTTTTTT. Its protein reads: CASGLAIDTGELFF.